This T cell receptor (beta chain) was captured by sequencing in a study of blood T cell repertoires in COVID-19. In the original workflow: Reference gene primer amplification in the assay estimated nucleated cell counts. Some clones are missing from TCRdb's copy, which holds only in-frame ones; the method was immunoSEQ multiplex PCR. The V and J calls and clone size come from that table; D and trimming were worked out from the DNA. The table includes around 60,000 clones, approximately 88% detected once. Unmatched junction bases numbered 10, after V lost 4 bases and J lost 11 bases. The germline CDR1 and CDR2 sequences are MNHEY and SVGEGT. The CDR3 loop spans 15 amino acids. This clone appeared a single time.

The chain uses TRBV6-2 or TRBV6-3 and TRBJ1-6; the match to TRBD1 covers 8 bases. The specimen was peripheral blood. The receptor was derived from a man aged 45-60 years with active COVID-19. This CDR3 is CASSWGDRRSTPLHF. CDR3 DNA: TGTGCCAGCAGTTGGGGGGACAGGCGGTCTACACCCCTCCACTTT.